Shown below are 27 T cell receptor beta chains from a single sample sequenced in a study of T cell changes during pregnancy in multiple sclerosis. Only in-frame clones appear in the TCRdb table, and some are missing; sequencing was by immunoSEQ multiplex PCR. The sample contains tens of thousands of clones, over 80% of which appear only once. The material was CD4+ T cells from peripheral blood mononuclear cells, obtained in the third trimester of pregnancy. These receptors were taken from a female donor in good health, enrolled as a control in a pregnancy study.

The chain links TRBV15 to TRBJ2-7, with TRBD2 matching over 10 bases. J lost 4 bases, V lost 3 bases, and 6 bases had no gene match. The germline gives CDR1 LNHNV, CDR2 YYDKDF (reference sequence). The CDR3 sequence is 15 residues long. The DNA for the CDR3 is TGTGCCACCAGCAGGACGACTAGCGGGCTTTACGAGCAGTACTTC. It codes for CATSRTTSGLYEQYF.

The chain links TRBV30 to TRBJ1-2; D gene unclear. Trimming took off 4 bases at V and 2 bases at J, with 11 bases between the two ends. Germline values: CDR1 GTSNPN, CDR2 SVGIG (reference sequence). There are 13 residues in the CDR3. As DNA, the CDR3 is TGTGCCTGGAAGCGTCCCAGCAACTATGGCTACACCTTC. As protein: CAWKRPSNYGYTF.

This chain uses TRBV5-1 with TRBJ2-1; 14 bases agree with TRBD2. This CDR3 has 20 residues. V lost 5 bases, J lost 7 bases, and 20 bases stayed unmatched. From germline, CDR1 is SGHRS and CDR2 YFSETQ. The CDR3 coding sequence is TGCGCCAGCAGACCGACCGGGGCCGGACTAGCGGGGGGTCCTCAAAATGAGCAGTTCTTC. It yields the protein CASRPTGAGLAGGPQNEQFF.

This clone has a single count. Because the CDR3's place on the DNA is in doubt, the DNA is left out and the CDR3 is given as listed by TCRdb. The chain recombines TRBV28 with TRBJ2-7; TRBD2 is taken as the D call from the table, unchecked against the DNA. Germline assignment: CDR1 MDHEN and CDR2 SYDVKM. The CDR3 length equals 14 residues, ends included. CDR3 protein: CASTASGTVFWQYF.

This chain connects TRBV11-2 to TRBJ2-2; D is perhaps TRBD2 (6 bases). CDR3 length: 15 amino acids. The ends were cut back, 1 base at V and 4 bases at J, with 10 bases in the middle. Germline values: CDR1 SGHAT, CDR2 FQNNGV. DNA for the CDR3: TGTGCCAGCAGCTTAGGTCGGGAGCGCACCGGGGAGCTGTTTTTT. It is translated as CASSLGRERTGELFF.

V is TRBV13 and J is TRBJ2-1; 7 positions agree with TRBD2. The germline V gene encodes CDR1 PRHDT and CDR2 FYEKMQ (reference sequence). CDR3 length: 17 amino acids. The V segment lost 0 bases and the J segment 0 bases; nucleotides outside the gene matches: 5. CDR3 loop: CASSLGRGGSSYNEQFF. The CDR3 DNA is TGTGCCAGCAGCTTAGGACGCGGGGGAAGCTCCTACAATGAGCAGTTCTTC.

The chain combines TRBV7-8 with TRBJ2-3, with D possibly matching TRBD1 (6 bases). V dropped 1 base and J dropped 4 bases, with 12 bases sitting between them. CDR3 length: 15 amino acids. Germline loops: CDR1 SGHVS, CDR2 FQNEAQ. The CDR3 here is CASSLGGGRSDTQYF. The DNA of the CDR3 is TGTGCCAGCAGCTTAGGTGGGGGCAGGTCAGATACGCAGTATTTT.

V usage is TRBV12-5 and J usage is TRBJ2-5; TRBD2 is a possible D gene (6 bases). There are 15 residues in the CDR3. CDR1 and CDR2 from the germline V gene are LGHNT and FRNRAP. Trimming took off 6 bases at V and 1 base at J, with 15 bases between the two ends. The CDR3 spells CASGLLGRPQETQYF. The CDR3 DNA reads as TGTGCTAGTGGCTTGCTGGGGAGGCCCCAAGAGACCCAGTACTTC.

The genes are TRBV5-6 and TRBJ2-1, with D maybe TRBD1 (5 bases). This CDR3 is 18 amino acids long. Trimming took off 4 bases at V and 4 bases at J, with 24 bases between the two ends. The germline gives CDR1 SGHDT, CDR2 YYEEEE. The CDR3 protein is CASSQRNRTALQYNEQFF. The CDR3 DNA reads as TGTGCCAGCAGCCAACGCAACAGGACGGCCCTACAGTACAATGAGCAGTTCTTC. Based on the CDR3 plus reference TRBV5-6 and TRBJ2-1, the full variable domain is DAGVTQSPTHLIKTRGQQVTLRCSPKSGHDTVSWYQQALGQGPQFIFQYYEEEERQRGNFPDRFSGHQFPNYSSELNVNALLLGDSALYLCASSQRNRTALQYNEQFFGPGTRLTVL.

The chain is built from TRBV25-1 and TRBJ2-7; D is possibly TRBD2 (7 bases). Germline assignment: CDR1 MGHDK and CDR2 SYGVNS. Trimming stripped 4 bases from V and 7 bases from J, with 23 bases between. This CDR3 is 16 amino acids long. In nucleotides, the CDR3 is TGTGCCAGCAGTGCCCATGAGGGGGGGGCATTTGGGGAGCAGTACTTC. Translated, it gives CASSAHEGGAFGEQYF.

This chain links TRBV2 with TRBJ2-6, with TRBD1 identical over 8 bases. The CDR3 loop spans 21 amino acids. Germline assignment: CDR1 SNHLY and CDR2 FYNNEI. Unmatched junction bases numbered 15, after V lost 2 bases and J lost 0 bases. The CDR3 here is CASSEPWGRTGFTSGANVLTF. DNA for the CDR3: TGTGCCAGCAGTGAACCTTGGGGCAGGACAGGGTTTACCTCTGGGGCCAACGTCCTGACTTTC.

In its sample, this clone was seen once. V gene TRBV7-8 combines with J gene TRBJ1-1; possibly TRBD1 for D (5 bases). Trimming removed 2 bases at V and 4 bases at J, with 20 bases between. CDR1 is SGHVS and CDR2 is FQNEAQ in the germline V gene. The length of the CDR3 is 17 residues. The CDR3: CASSLTTAGYRSTEAFF. DNA of the CDR3: TGTGCCAGCAGCTTAACCACCGCAGGGTATCGGTCCACTGAAGCTTTCTTT.

V usage is TRBV7-8 and J usage is TRBJ1-1; TRBD1 is a possible D gene (6 bases). There are 13 residues in the CDR3. CDR1 is SGHVS and CDR2 is FQNEAQ in the germline V gene. With 6 bases removed from V and 0 bases from J, the gap between germline ends came to 8 bases. CDR3 DNA: TGTGCCAGCAGTAACAGGGTGAACACTGAAGCTTTCTTT. This codes for CASSNRVNTEAFF.

This rearrangement joins TRBV5-4 to TRBJ2-7; D might be TRBD1 (6 bases). V shed 4 bases and J shed 5 bases, with 16 bases lying between them. Germline loops: CDR1 SGHNT, CDR2 YYREEE (reference sequence). The CDR3 totals 14 residues. The CDR3 loop is CASSRQAQANEQYF. In nucleotides, the CDR3 is TGTGCCAGCAGCCGACAGGCTCAAGCCAACGAGCAGTACTTC.

The sample holds many counts of this clone. The junction differs from germline at one of its ends, possibly a read error. The chain recombines TRBV23-1 with TRBJ2-7; no reliable D call. TRBV23-1 is an ORF, and what it does is uncertain. This CDR3 has 13 amino acids. DNA for the CDR3: TGCGCCAGCAGTCACCACGACTCCCACGAGCAGTACTTC. Protein product: CASSHHDSHEQYF.

In its sample, this clone was seen once. In nucleotides, the CDR3 is TGTGCCAGCAGCCCCACTTATAACACCGGGGAGCTGTTTTTT. This codes for CASSPTYNTGELFF. The genes are TRBV11-2 and TRBJ2-2; D gene unclear. CDR3 length: 14 residues. Germline V gene sequence: CDR1 SGHAT, CDR2 FQNNGV. V shed 5 bases and J shed 2 bases, with 9 bases lying between them.

The chain recombines TRBV5-1 with TRBJ2-1, with 13 bases aligning to TRBD2. This CDR3 is built from 16 residues. CDR1 is SGHRS, CDR2 YFSETQ, per germline. V shed 4 bases and J 5 bases; nucleotides not matched to a gene: 6. DNA of the CDR3: TGCGCCAGCAGCCCAGAACTAGCGGGAGGGAACAATGAGCAGTTCTTC. It encodes CASSPELAGGNNEQFF.

The chain employs TRBV28 and TRBJ1-5, with D uncertain. V was shortened by 10 bases and J by 4 bases, with 17 bases between the two germline ends. The CDR3 sequence is 14 residues long. Germline CDR1 is MDHEN and CDR2 is SYDVKM. CDR3 sequence (DNA): TGTGCCACCACCCGGCCAGGTACGAATCAGCCCCAGCATTTT. Translating gives CATTRPGTNQPQHF.

The chain links TRBV2 to TRBJ1-3; the match to TRBD1 covers 8 bases. CDR1 is SNHLY, CDR2 FYNNEI, per germline. J was trimmed by 1 base and V by 7 bases; bases with no gene match: 3. The CDR3 covers 14 residues. The CDR3 coding sequence is TGTGCCAGCAAAGGACAGGGTTCTGGAAACACCATATATTTT. It is translated as CASKGQGSGNTIYF.

The chain has TRBV9 and TRBJ2-1; TRBD2 matches at 8 bases. The CDR3 sequence is 14 residues long. Unmatched junction bases numbered 5, after V lost 3 bases and J lost 6 bases. Looked up from germline, CDR1 is SGDLS and CDR2 is YYNGEE. CDR3 nucleotides: TGTGCCAGCAGCGGAGGACTAGCCCGCAATGAGCAGTTCTTC. Translated: CASSGGLARNEQFF.

This chain connects TRBV7-9 to TRBJ2-1; 8 bases align to TRBD1. Germline lookup yields CDR1 SEHNR and CDR2 FQNEAQ (reference sequence). This CDR3 is built from 18 residues. Trimming cost V 0 bases and J 0 bases; bases outside gene matches: 7. CDR3 coding DNA: TGTGCCAGCAGCTTAGCGCCGGGACAGGCCAGCTCCTACAATGAGCAGTTCTTC. Translated: CASSLAPGQASSYNEQFF.

The chain carries TRBV11-2 and TRBJ2-5, with a possible D match to TRBD2 (7 bases). Looked up from germline, CDR1 is SGHAT and CDR2 is FQNNGV. The CDR3 covers 17 residues. V was trimmed by 0 bases and J by 5 bases, leaving 19 bases between them. The CDR3 sequence is CASSLDLGGRFGETQYF. The CDR3, as DNA: TGTGCCAGCAGCTTAGATCTGGGGGGGCGGTTCGGGGAGACCCAGTACTTC.

The chain joins TRBV7-2 to TRBJ2-2; a possible D gene is TRBD1 (6 bases). V was pared by 3 bases and J by 6 bases, with 14 bases between. Looked up from germline, CDR1 is SGHTA and CDR2 is FQGNSA. The CDR3 has 15 residues. The CDR3 here is CASSFQGSASGELFF. CDR3 coding DNA: TGTGCCAGCAGCTTCCAGGGGTCTGCGTCCGGGGAGCTGTTTTTT.

The rearrangement joins TRBV30 to TRBJ1-6; perhaps TRBD1 as D (5 bases). Deletions cut 3 bases from V and 10 bases from J, with 19 bases between. The CDR3 is 15 residues long. The germline V gene encodes CDR1 GTSNPN and CDR2 SVGIG (reference sequence). CDR3 DNA sequence: TGTGCCTGGAGCCGCCCGAGCGGGGGGGACTCACCCCTCCACTTT. It yields the protein CAWSRPSGGDSPLHF.

The V gene is TRBV19, the J gene TRBJ2-2, with 9 bases that match TRBD1. The germline V gene has CDR1 LNHDA and CDR2 SQIVND (reference sequence). After removal of 3 bases from V and 5 bases from J, the junction contained 7 bases not matched to a gene. The CDR3 spans 16 residues. CDR3 sequence reads: CASSITGTGRTGELFF. CDR3 in DNA: TGTGCCAGTAGTATTACCGGGACAGGGCGAACCGGGGAGCTGTTTTTT.

The sample holds one count of this clone. This chain joins TRBV20-1 and TRBJ2-3; possible D gene TRBD2, 6 bases. This CDR3 comprises 11 residues. Germline lookup yields CDR1 DFQATT and CDR2 SNEGSKA (reference sequence). V shed 3 bases and J shed 10 bases, with 11 bases lying between them. CDR3 amino acids: CSARRPSAQYF. In DNA form, the CDR3 reads TGCAGTGCTAGGCGGCCTAGCGCGCAGTATTTT.

The chain is built from TRBV18 and TRBJ2-1; 9 bases agree with TRBD2. The V gene end was trimmed by 3 bases and the J gene end by 4 bases; junction bases not matched to a gene: 7. The CDR3 covers 16 residues. Germline CDR1 KGHSH, CDR2 LQKENI. The CDR3 protein is CASSPEREEGYNEQFF. CDR3 in DNA: TGTGCCAGCTCACCGGAGCGGGAGGAGGGTTACAATGAGCAGTTCTTC.